The 32 T cell receptor beta chains listed next were all sequenced from one sample in a study of T cells in Graves' hyperthyroidism and ophthalmopathy. RNA transcripts were the template for amplifying TCR beta CDR3 regions. The study used the HTBI primer set for a first-round RT-PCR of the TCR CDR3. One entry per CDR3 protein, called by TCRdb with MiXCR from the multiplex PCR reads. The table lists roughly 300,000 distinct CDR3 sequences, roughly 23% of them singletons. Material for sequencing was blood. The source is a woman between 50 and 59 years old with Graves' hyperthyroidism.

This clonotype showed up many times. The chain links TRBV7-8 to TRBJ2-1, with D unclear. Germline CDR1 is SGHVS and CDR2 is FQNEAQ. V shed 3 bases and J shed 7 bases, with 16 bases lying between them. The CDR3 runs to 15 residues. CDR3 residues: CASSFSSQLGNEQFF. CDR3 coding DNA: TGTGCCAGCAGCTTCAGTTCTCAGCTAGGGAATGAGCAGTTCTTC.

The table lists this clonotype with many counts. J is TRBJ2-5 and V is TRBV11-3, with D perhaps matching TRBD2 (5 bases). Trimming removed 1 base at V and 2 bases at J, with 20 bases between. The germline V gene has CDR1 SGHNT and CDR2 YENEEA. The CDR3 is made up of 18 amino acids. CDR3 region: CASSLGLSRVGWQETQYF. CDR3 nucleotide sequence: TGTGCCAGCAGCTTAGGTCTCTCGAGGGTTGGTTGGCAAGAGACCCAGTACTTC.

The chain combines TRBV2 with TRBJ1-1; D is uncertain. The V gene's germline CDR1 is SNHLY and CDR2 FYNNEI. The CDR3 length is 16 residues. Trimming removed 5 bases from V and 1 base from J, with 17 bases in between. CDR3 region: CASSPLFQATNTEAFF. CDR3 DNA sequence: TGTGCCAGCAGTCCCCTTTTCCAGGCAACGAACACTGAAGCTTTCTTT.

This clonotype has ten or more counts. The CDR3 loop reads CASSSRTSGTYEQYF. Written as DNA, the CDR3 is TGTGCCAGCAGTTCGCGGACTAGCGGAACCTACGAGCAGTACTTC. The V call is TRBV11-1, the J call TRBJ2-7; 10 positions agree with TRBD2. Trimming took 6 bases from V and 2 from J; bases not matched to a gene: 7. The germline CDR1 and CDR2 sequences are SGHAT and FQDESV (reference sequence). This CDR3 has 15 residues.

In its sample, this clonotype was seen many times. The rearrangement links TRBV29-1 to TRBJ2-1; the D gene is possibly TRBD1 (6 bases). Per the germline V gene, CDR1 is SQVTM and CDR2 is ANQGSEA. The CDR3 totals 14 residues. Trimming took off 6 bases at V and 5 bases at J, with 17 bases between the two ends. CDR3 nucleotide sequence: TGCAGCGTAAACGGGCAGGGGACAAACAATGAGCAGTTCTTC. Translated: CSVNGQGTNNEQFF.

This clonotype has a count of ten or more. V gene TRBV10-3 combines with J gene TRBJ2-5; D might be TRBD2 (6 bases). Germline assignment: CDR1 ENHRY and CDR2 SYGVKD. The CDR3 extends over 13 amino acids. V shed 5 bases and J shed 0 bases, with 7 bases lying between them. The CDR3 is CAISRGYQETQYF. In DNA form, the CDR3 reads TGTGCCATCAGTCGGGGGTACCAAGAGACCCAGTACTTC.

This clonotype has a count of ten or more. The chain combines TRBV20-1 with TRBJ1-5; 8 nucleotides agree with TRBD1. The trim removed 5 bases at V and 2 bases at J, leaving 8 bases unmatched. The CDR3 is 15 residues long. From germline, CDR1 is DFQATT and CDR2 SNEGSKA (reference sequence). For the CDR3, the DNA is TGCAGTGCTGTCCCTGGGACAGGCGGCAATCAGCCCCAGCATTTT. Translating it yields CSAVPGTGGNQPQHF.

This clonotype was seen ten or more times. This chain joins TRBV27 and TRBJ1-1, with a tentative D call TRBD1 (6 bases). The CDR3 totals 14 residues. In germline, CDR1 is MNHEY, CDR2 SMNVEV (reference sequence). V was pared by 6 bases and J by 0 bases, with 11 bases between. CDR3 region: CASRRGQMNTEAFF. As DNA, the CDR3 is TGTGCCAGCAGGAGGGGACAAATGAACACTGAAGCTTTCTTT.

This clonotype was counted many times. The rearrangement links TRBV7-6 to TRBJ2-3, with a possible D match to TRBD1 (5 bases). V gave up 3 bases and J gave up 5 bases, with 9 bases separating them. The CDR3 contains 13 residues. The germline gives CDR1 SGHVS, CDR2 FNYEAQ. The chain's CDR3 is CASSLVRGDTQYF. CDR3 in DNA: TGTGCCAGCAGCTTGGTTAGGGGAGATACGCAGTATTTT.

This clonotype was counted at least ten times. The chain combines TRBV10-3 with TRBJ2-3; 8 positions agree with TRBD1. V shed 4 bases, J shed 3 bases, and the junction held 6 bases outside the gene matches. This CDR3 contains 15 residues. Germline CDR1 is ENHRY and CDR2 is SYGVKD. Here the CDR3 reads CAISGQGIRTDTQYF. As DNA, the CDR3 is TGTGCCATCAGTGGACAGGGGATTCGGACAGATACGCAGTATTTT.

The chain joins TRBV6-1 to TRBJ2-4; D is undetermined. The CDR3 covers 17 residues. The V gene's germline CDR1 is MNHNS and CDR2 SASEGT. Between the trimmed V and J ends, which lost 2 bases and 2 bases, there was a span of 16 bases. CDR3: CASSEHRGRATKNIQYF. The CDR3 nucleotides read TGTGCCAGCAGTGAACACAGAGGAAGGGCGACCAAAAACATTCAGTACTTC.

This clonotype was recorded at least ten times. The chain is built from TRBV28 and TRBJ1-1, with a weak D call TRBD1 (6 bases). This CDR3 is built from 14 residues. Trimming left V 6 bases short and J 4 bases short, with 15 bases between. The germline CDR1 and CDR2 sequences are MDHEN and SYDVKM. The CDR3 sequence: CASSLTQGTTEAFF. In DNA form, the CDR3 reads TGTGCCAGCAGCCTAACACAGGGTACCACTGAAGCTTTCTTT.

At least ten counts were recorded for this clonotype. This chain uses TRBV20-1 with TRBJ2-1; 10 positions match TRBD2. Germline V gene sequence: CDR1 DFQATT, CDR2 SNEGSKA (reference sequence). The CDR3 covers 13 residues. V shed 3 bases, J shed 9 bases, and the junction held 5 bases outside the gene matches. The CDR3 sequence: CSASAPSGSEQFF. CDR3 DNA: TGCAGTGCTAGTGCGCCTAGCGGGAGTGAGCAGTTCTTC.

The CDR3 region is CASSLRPDSGAKNIQYF. In DNA, the CDR3 is TGTGCCAGCAGCCTGCGTCCGGATTCGGGAGCCAAAAACATTCAGTACTTC. The gene calls are TRBV7-2 and TRBJ2-4, with D unresolved. Germline loops: CDR1 SGHTA, CDR2 FQGNSA. This CDR3 region has 17 residues. V was pared by 5 bases and J by 0 bases, with 17 bases between. Together with reference TRBV7-2 and TRBJ2-4, the CDR3 gives the full variable domain: GAGVSQSPSNKVTEKGKDVELRCDPISGHTALYWYRQSLGQGLEFLIYFQGNSAPDKSGLPSDRFSAERTGGSVSTLTIQRTQQEDSAVYLCASSLRPDSGAKNIQYFGAGTRLSVL.

The chain recombines TRBV15 with TRBJ2-2, with D tentatively TRBD1 (5 bases). The CDR3 is 16 residues long. Trimming removed 1 base at V and 7 bases at J, with 16 bases between. Germline CDR1 reads LNHNV; CDR2 reads YYDKDF (reference sequence). The CDR3 region is CATSRGGDSPVGELFF. The CDR3 DNA is TGTGCCACCAGCAGAGGAGGCGACAGTCCGGTCGGGGAGCTGTTTTTT.

CDR3 residues: CASTEANEQFF. Here the CDR3 DNA reads TGTGCCTCAACTGAGGCCAATGAGCAGTTCTTC. The chain employs TRBV5-4 and TRBJ2-1; unclear D gene. The V gene's germline CDR1 is SGHNT and CDR2 YYREEE (reference sequence). This CDR3 has 11 amino acids. Trimming took off 10 bases at V and 6 bases at J, with 11 bases between the two ends.

The rearrangement uses TRBV6-4 and TRBJ1-1, with D maybe TRBD1 (5 bases). The CDR3 is made up of 17 amino acids. Germline CDR1 is MRHNA and CDR2 is SNTAGT. V lost 4 bases to trimming and J lost 7 bases, with 25 bases between them. CDR3 loop: CASSVNPAGGGVNEAFF. The CDR3 bases are TGTGCCAGCAGTGTGAACCCAGCAGGCGGGGGGGTTAATGAAGCTTTCTTT.

This clonotype was detected ten times or more. This chain joins TRBV11-2 and TRBJ2-2; 9 positions agree with TRBD2. The CDR3 length is 16 residues. The germline V gene has CDR1 SGHAT and CDR2 FQNNGV. Trimming removed 1 base from V and 6 bases from J; junction bases left unmatched: 6. The CDR3 sequence: CASSLGGGRAPGELFF. The CDR3 DNA reads as TGTGCCAGCAGCTTAGGAGGCGGGAGGGCCCCCGGGGAGCTGTTTTTT.

The rearrangement links TRBV9 to TRBJ2-2; D possibly corresponds to TRBD2 (6 bases). Trimming removed 0 bases at V and 6 bases at J, with 9 bases between. This CDR3 spans 14 amino acids. Per the germline V gene, CDR1 is SGDLS and CDR2 is YYNGEE. The CDR3 loop is CASSVGWEAGELFF. Here the CDR3 DNA reads TGTGCCAGCAGCGTAGGGTGGGAGGCCGGGGAGCTGTTTTTT.

Many counts were recorded for this clonotype. The chain couples TRBV29-1 to TRBJ1-1, with unresolved D. CDR1 is SQVTM, CDR2 ANQGSEA, per germline. The CDR3 consists of 11 residues. Trimming cost V 5 bases and J 1 base, with 5 bases left between them. The CDR3 protein is CSVPENTEAFF. The CDR3 bases are TGCAGCGTTCCGGAGAACACTGAAGCTTTCTTT. Supplemented by reference TRBV29-1 and TRBJ1-1, the full variable domain reads SAVISQKPSRDICQRGTSLTIQCQVDSQVTMMFWYRQQPGQSLTLIATANQGSEATYESGFVIDKFPISRPNLTFSTLTVSNMSPEDSSIYLCSVPENTEAFFGQGTRLTVV.

The chain uses TRBV6-1 and TRBJ2-5; TRBD1 agrees at 7 bases. Germline trimming cut 6 bases from V and 2 bases from J; bases unmatched to any gene: 9. This CDR3 is 15 amino acids long. The germline V gene encodes CDR1 MNHNS and CDR2 SASEGT. The DNA of the CDR3 is TGTGCCAGCAGACCAACCCCGGGACAGCAAGAGACCCAGTACTTC. The encoded protein is CASRPTPGQQETQYF.

This clonotype appeared many times. The chain links TRBV20-1 to TRBJ2-7; 12 bases line up with TRBD2. This CDR3 comprises 15 residues. V was clipped by 4 bases and J by 4 bases; unmatched bases: 8. CDR1 DFQATT and CDR2 SNEGSKA come from the germline V gene (reference sequence). Here the CDR3 DNA reads TGCAGTGCTACGACTAGCGGGAGTTTAGGGTACGAGCAGTACTTC. Translating gives CSATTSGSLGYEQYF.

This clonotype was seen at least ten times. CDR3 coding DNA: TGCGCCAGCAGCCAAGATCGCAGGGTCACTGAAGCTTTCTTT. Protein product: CASSQDRRVTEAFF. The rearrangement joins TRBV4-1 to TRBJ1-1; the D gene is possibly TRBD1 (5 bases). V lost 0 bases, J lost 4 bases, and 9 bases lay in between. The CDR3 is 14 residues long. Germline V gene lookup returns CDR1 MGHRA and CDR2 YSYEKL.

This clonotype was recorded many times. The chain joins TRBV28 to TRBJ2-3; 8 bases match TRBD1. Germline loops: CDR1 MDHEN, CDR2 SYDVKM. V lost 6 bases, J lost 0 bases, and 8 bases stayed unmatched. The CDR3 loop spans 16 amino acids. The CDR3 bases are TGTGCCAGCAGCTCCACAGGGGGTCAAAGCACAGATACGCAGTATTTT. Translated: CASSSTGGQSTDTQYF.

This clonotype was counted at least ten times. This chain connects TRBV30 to TRBJ2-2; unclear D gene. The V end lost 0 bases, the J end lost 5 bases, and 10 bases lay between the germline ends. Germline-derived CDR1 and CDR2 are GTSNPN and SVGIG (reference sequence). The CDR3 totals 14 residues. The CDR3 loop is CAWSVMVGTGELFF. CDR3 DNA: TGTGCCTGGAGTGTAATGGTTGGAACCGGGGAGCTGTTTTTT. Combining the CDR3 with reference TRBV30 and TRBJ2-2 gives the whole variable domain SQTIHQWPATLVQPVGSPLSLECTVEGTSNPNLYWYRQAAGRGLQLLFYSVGIGQISSEVPQNLSASRPQDRQFILSSKKLLLSDSGFYLCAWSVMVGTGELFFGEGSRLTVL.

This clonotype was picked up many times. The chain is built from TRBV20-1 and TRBJ2-2; maybe TRBD2 (6 bases). CDR3 length: 14 amino acids. The germline V gene encodes CDR1 DFQATT and CDR2 SNEGSKA (reference sequence). The V and J ends lost 1 base and 4 bases respectively, with 10 bases between them. The CDR3 region is CSARVFSGTGELFF. Written as DNA, the CDR3 is TGCAGTGCTAGAGTATTTAGCGGCACCGGGGAGCTGTTTTTT.

This clonotype was found a few times. This sequence joins TRBV4-1 and TRBJ1-4; D unresolved. Trimming shortened V by 2 bases and J by 4 bases, and 5 bases separated the two germline ends. In germline, CDR1 is MGHRA, CDR2 YSYEKL. The CDR3 covers 13 residues. CDR3 DNA sequence: TGCGCCAGCAGCCAAAGGGTTAATGAAAAACTGTTTTTT. Translation: CASSQRVNEKLFF.

This chain connects TRBV4-2 to TRBJ2-3; D call uncertain. With 0 bases removed from V and 0 bases from J, the gap between germline ends came to 1 base. The CDR3 is 13 amino acids. Per the germline V gene, CDR1 is LGHNA and CDR2 is YNFKEQ. The CDR3 nucleotides are TGTGCCAGCAGCCAAGAAAGCACAGATACGCAGTATTTT. As protein: CASSQESTDTQYF.

This clonotype was found many times. The CDR3 DNA is TGTGCCAGCAGTAGCGGGACCCCAGAGACCCAGTACTTC. This translates into CASSSGTPETQYF. J is TRBJ2-5 and V is TRBV28; 7 nucleotides agree with TRBD2. Germline assignment: CDR1 MDHEN and CDR2 SYDVKM. The CDR3 runs to 13 residues. Trimming took 5 bases from V and 4 from J; bases not matched to a gene: 4.

At least ten counts were recorded for this clonotype. This chain links TRBV11-1 with TRBJ2-2; no definite D call. V was trimmed by 6 bases and J by 6 bases, leaving 14 bases between them. CDR3 length: 14 amino acids. Germline CDR1 and CDR2: SGHAT and FQDESV (reference sequence). As DNA, the CDR3 is TGTGCCAGCAGTTTGGACGCCCGCCCCGGGGAGCTGTTTTTT. Translation gives CASSLDARPGELFF.

This clonotype came up many times. This chain links TRBV2 with TRBJ1-2; TRBD1 is a possible D gene (5 bases). CDR1 and CDR2 from the germline V gene are SNHLY and FYNNEI. The CDR3 contains 12 residues. With 6 bases removed from V and 4 bases from J, the gap between germline ends came to 9 bases. CDR3 protein: CASSYDSYGYTF. Written as DNA, the CDR3 is TGTGCCAGCAGCTACGACAGCTATGGCTACACCTTC. Full variable domain (remainder filled in from reference TRBV2 and TRBJ1-2): EPEVTQTPSHQVTQMGQEVILRCVPISNHLYFYWYRQILGQKVEFLVSFYNNEISEKSEIFDDQFSVERPDGSNFTLKIRSTKLEDSAMYFCASSYDSYGYTFGSGTRLTVV.

This clonotype occurred many times. The gene calls are TRBV28 and TRBJ2-2; 7 bases fit TRBD1. The length of the CDR3 is 15 residues. V lost 7 bases, J lost 6 bases, and 11 bases stayed unmatched. Germline V CDR1 and CDR2: MDHEN, SYDVKM. DNA for the CDR3: TGTGCCAGCACCTCGGGACAGACTCTGGCCGGGGAGCTGTTTTTT. Translating gives CASTSGQTLAGELFF.